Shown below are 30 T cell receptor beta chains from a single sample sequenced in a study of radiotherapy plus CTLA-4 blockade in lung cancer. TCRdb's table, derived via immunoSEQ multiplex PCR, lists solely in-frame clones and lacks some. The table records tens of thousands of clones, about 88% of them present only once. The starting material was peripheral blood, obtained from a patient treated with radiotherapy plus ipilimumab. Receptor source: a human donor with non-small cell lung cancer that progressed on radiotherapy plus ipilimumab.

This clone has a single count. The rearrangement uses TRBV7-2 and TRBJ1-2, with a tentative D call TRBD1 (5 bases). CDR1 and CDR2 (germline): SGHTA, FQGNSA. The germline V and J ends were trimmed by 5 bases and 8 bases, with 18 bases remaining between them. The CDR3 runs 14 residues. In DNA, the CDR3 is TGTGCCAGCAGCACAGACTTCCAGGGATCGGGCTACACCTTC. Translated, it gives CASSTDFQGSGYTF.

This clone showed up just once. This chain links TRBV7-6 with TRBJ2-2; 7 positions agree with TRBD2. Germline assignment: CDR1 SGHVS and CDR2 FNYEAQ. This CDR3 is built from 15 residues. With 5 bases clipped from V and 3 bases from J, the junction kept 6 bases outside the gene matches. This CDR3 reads CASSPSSGHTGELFF. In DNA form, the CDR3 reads TGTGCCAGCAGCCCGAGTAGCGGGCACACCGGGGAGCTGTTTTTT.

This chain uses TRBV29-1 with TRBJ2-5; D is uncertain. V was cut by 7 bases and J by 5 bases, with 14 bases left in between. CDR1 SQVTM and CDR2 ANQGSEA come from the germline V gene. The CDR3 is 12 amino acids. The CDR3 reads CSAEALGETQYF. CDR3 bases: TGCAGCGCTGAGGCGCTGGGGGAGACCCAGTACTTC.

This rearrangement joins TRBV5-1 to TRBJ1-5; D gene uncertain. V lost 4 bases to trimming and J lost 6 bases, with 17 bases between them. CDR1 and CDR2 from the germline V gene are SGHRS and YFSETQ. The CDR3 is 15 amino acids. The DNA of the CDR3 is TGCGCCAGCAGCCCGTTAGGGATGGTGGGTCAGCCCCAGCATTTT. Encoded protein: CASSPLGMVGQPQHF.

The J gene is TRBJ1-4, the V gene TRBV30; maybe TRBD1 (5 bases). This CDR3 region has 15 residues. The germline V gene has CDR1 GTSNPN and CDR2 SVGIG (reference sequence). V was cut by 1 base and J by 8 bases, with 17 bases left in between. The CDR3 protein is CAWSAQTVWGEKLFF. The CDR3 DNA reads TGTGCCTGGAGTGCACAGACAGTTTGGGGAGAAAAACTGTTTTTT.

CDR3 DNA sequence: TGCGCCAGCAGCCCGAGCGGTGGAGGAATAACCTACGAGCAGTACTTC. It codes for CASSPSGGGITYEQYF. The chain uses TRBV5-1 and TRBJ2-7; TRBD2 might be the D (5 bases). The length of the CDR3 is 16 residues. V shed 4 bases and J shed 2 bases, with 19 bases lying between them. Germline loops: CDR1 SGHRS, CDR2 YFSETQ.

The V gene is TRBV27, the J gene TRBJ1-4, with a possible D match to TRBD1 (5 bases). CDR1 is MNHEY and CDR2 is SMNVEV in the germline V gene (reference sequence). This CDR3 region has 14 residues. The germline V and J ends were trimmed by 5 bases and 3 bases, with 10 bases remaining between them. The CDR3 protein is CASSPTGSNEKLFF. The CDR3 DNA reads TGTGCCAGCAGTCCAACAGGTTCTAATGAAAAACTGTTTTTT. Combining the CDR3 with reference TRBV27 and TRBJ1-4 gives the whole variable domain EAQVTQNPRYLITVTGKKLTVTCSQNMNHEYMSWYRQDPGLGLRQIYYSMNVEVTDKGDVPEGYKVSRKEKRNFPLILESPSPNQTSLYFCASSPTGSNEKLFFGSGTQLSVL.

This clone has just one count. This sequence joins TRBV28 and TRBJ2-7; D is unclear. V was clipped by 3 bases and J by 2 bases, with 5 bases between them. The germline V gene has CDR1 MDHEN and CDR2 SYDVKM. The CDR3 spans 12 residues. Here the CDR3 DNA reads TGTGCCAGCAGTTTGGAGCCCTACGAGCAGTACTTC. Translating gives CASSLEPYEQYF.

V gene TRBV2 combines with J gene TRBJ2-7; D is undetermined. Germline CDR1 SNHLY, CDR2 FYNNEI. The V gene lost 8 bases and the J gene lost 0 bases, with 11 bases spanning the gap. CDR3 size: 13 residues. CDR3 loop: CASLTVNSYEQYF. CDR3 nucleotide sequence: TGTGCCAGCTTGACTGTAAACTCCTACGAGCAGTACTTC. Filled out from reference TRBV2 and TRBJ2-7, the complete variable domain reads EPEVTQTPSHQVTQMGQEVILRCVPISNHLYFYWYRQILGQKVEFLVSFYNNEISEKSEIFDDQFSVERPDGSNFTLKIRSTKLEDSAMYFCASLTVNSYEQYFGPGTRLTVT.

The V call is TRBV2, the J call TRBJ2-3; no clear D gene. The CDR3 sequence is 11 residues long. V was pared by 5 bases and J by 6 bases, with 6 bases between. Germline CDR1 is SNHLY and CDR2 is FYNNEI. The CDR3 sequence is CASSPLDTQYF. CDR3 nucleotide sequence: TGTGCCAGCAGTCCATTGGATACGCAGTATTTT.

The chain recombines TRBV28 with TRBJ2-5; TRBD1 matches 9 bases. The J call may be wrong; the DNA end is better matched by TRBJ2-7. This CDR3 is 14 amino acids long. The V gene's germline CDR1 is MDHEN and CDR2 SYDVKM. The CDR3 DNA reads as TGTGCCAGCAGTTTAGGGACAGGGATCTACGAGCAGTACTTC. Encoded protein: CASSLGTGIYEQYF.

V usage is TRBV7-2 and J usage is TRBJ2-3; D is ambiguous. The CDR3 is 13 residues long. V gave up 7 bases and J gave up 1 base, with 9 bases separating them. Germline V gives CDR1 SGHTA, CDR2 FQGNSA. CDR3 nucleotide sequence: TGTGCCAGCATGCTCTGGGGCACAGATACGCAGTATTTT. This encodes CASMLWGTDTQYF.

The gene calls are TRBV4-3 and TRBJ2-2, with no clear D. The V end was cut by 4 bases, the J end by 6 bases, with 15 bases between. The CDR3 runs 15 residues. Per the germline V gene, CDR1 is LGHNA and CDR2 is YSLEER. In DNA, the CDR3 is TGCGCCAGCAGCCCCTCGAGCATCTGGGCCGGGGAGCTGTTTTTT. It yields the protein CASSPSSIWAGELFF.

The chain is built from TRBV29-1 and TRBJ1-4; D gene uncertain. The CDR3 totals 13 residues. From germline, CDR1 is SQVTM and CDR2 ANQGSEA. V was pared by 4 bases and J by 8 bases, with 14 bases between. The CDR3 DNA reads TGCAGCGTTGGGGGATCAGCGGGAGAAAAACTGTTTTTT. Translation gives CSVGGSAGEKLFF. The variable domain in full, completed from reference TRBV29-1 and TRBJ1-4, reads SAVISQKPSRDICQRGTSLTIQCQVDSQVTMMFWYRQQPGQSLTLIATANQGSEATYESGFVIDKFPISRPNLTFSTLTVSNMSPEDSSIYLCSVGGSAGEKLFFGSGTQLSVL.

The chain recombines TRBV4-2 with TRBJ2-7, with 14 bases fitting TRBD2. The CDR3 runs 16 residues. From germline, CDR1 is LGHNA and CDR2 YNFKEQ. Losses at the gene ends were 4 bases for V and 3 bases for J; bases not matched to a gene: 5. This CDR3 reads CASSPGLAGESYEQYF. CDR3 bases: TGTGCCAGCAGCCCGGGACTAGCGGGAGAGAGCTACGAGCAGTACTTC.

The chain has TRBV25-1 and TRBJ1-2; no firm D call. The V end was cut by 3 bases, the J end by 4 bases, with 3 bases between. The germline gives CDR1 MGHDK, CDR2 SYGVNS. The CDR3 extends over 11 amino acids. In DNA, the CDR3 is TGTGCCAGCAGTGAGACCTATGGCTACACCTTC. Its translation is CASSETYGYTF.

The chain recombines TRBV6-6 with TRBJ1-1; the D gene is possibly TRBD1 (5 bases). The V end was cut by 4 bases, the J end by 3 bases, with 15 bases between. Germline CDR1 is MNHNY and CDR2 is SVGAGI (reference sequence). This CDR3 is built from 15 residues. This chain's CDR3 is CASSFLRVQDTEAFF. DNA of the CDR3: TGTGCCAGCAGTTTCCTCAGGGTGCAGGACACTGAAGCTTTCTTT.

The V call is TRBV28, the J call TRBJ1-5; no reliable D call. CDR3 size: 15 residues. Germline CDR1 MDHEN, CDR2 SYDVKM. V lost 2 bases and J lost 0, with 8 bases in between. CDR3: CASSLGQISNQPQHF. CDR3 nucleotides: TGTGCCAGCAGTTTAGGGCAGATTAGCAATCAGCCCCAGCATTTT.

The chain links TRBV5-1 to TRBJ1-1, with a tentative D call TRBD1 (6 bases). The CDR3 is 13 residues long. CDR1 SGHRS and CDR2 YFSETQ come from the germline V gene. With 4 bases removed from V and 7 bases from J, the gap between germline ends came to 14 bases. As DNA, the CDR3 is TGCGCCAGCAGCGTGGGGGGCCCTAGTGAAGCTTTCTTT. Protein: CASSVGGPSEAFF.

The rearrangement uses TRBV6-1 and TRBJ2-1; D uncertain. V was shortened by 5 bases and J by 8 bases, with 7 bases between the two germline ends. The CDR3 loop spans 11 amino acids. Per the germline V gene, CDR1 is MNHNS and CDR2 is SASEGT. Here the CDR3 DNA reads TGTGCCAGCAGTATAGTCGATGAGCAGTTCTTC. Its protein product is CASSIVDEQFF.

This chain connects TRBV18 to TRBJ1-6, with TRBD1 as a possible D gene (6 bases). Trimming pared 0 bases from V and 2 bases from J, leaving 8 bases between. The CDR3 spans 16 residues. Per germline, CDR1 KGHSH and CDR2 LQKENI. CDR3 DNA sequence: TGTGCCAGCTCACCACCGGGGGCCGCCTATAATTCACCCCTCCACTTT. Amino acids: CASSPPGAAYNSPLHF.

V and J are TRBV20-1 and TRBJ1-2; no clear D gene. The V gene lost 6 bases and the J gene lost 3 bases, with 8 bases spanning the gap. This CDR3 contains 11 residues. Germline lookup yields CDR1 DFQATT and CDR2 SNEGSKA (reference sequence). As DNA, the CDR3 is TGCAGTGCAGGGCGGGACTATGGCTACACCTTC. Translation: CSAGRDYGYTF.

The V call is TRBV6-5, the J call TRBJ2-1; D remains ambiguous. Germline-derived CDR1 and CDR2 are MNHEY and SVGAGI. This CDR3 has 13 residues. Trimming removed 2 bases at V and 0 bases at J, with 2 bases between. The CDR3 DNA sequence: TGTGCCAGCAGTTACAGCTCCTACAATGAGCAGTTCTTC. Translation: CASSYSSYNEQFF.

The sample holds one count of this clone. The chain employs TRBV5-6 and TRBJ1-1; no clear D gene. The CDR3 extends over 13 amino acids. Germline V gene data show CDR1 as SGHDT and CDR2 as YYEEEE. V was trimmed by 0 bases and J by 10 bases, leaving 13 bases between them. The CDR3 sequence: CASSLGTASAAFF. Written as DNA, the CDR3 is TGTGCCAGCAGCTTGGGGACCGCCTCCGCAGCTTTCTTT.

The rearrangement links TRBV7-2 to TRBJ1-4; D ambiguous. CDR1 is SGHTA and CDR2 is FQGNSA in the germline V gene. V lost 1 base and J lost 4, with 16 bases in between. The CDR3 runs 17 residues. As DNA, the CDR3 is TGTGCCAGCAGCTTAGGAGGGAGGGAGAGGGTTAATGAAAAACTGTTTTTT. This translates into CASSLGGRERVNEKLFF.

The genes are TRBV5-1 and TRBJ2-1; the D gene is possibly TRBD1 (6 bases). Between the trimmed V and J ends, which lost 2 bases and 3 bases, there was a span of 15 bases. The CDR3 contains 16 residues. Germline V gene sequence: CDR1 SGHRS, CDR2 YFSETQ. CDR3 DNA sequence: TGCGCCAGCAGCTTCCCGACAGGAATAGACTACAATGAGCAGTTCTTC. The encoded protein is CASSFPTGIDYNEQFF.

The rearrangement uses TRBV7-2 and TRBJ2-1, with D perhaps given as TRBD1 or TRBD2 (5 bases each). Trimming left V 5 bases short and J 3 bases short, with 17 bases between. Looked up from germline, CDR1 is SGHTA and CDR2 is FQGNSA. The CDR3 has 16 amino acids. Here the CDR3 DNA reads TGTGCCAGCAGCCCTACGGGACCGTCGGTCTACAATGAGCAGTTCTTC. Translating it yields CASSPTGPSVYNEQFF.

The CDR3 DNA is TGTGCCTGGAGTTGGAGGGGGGCCTCAAATCAGCCCCAGCATTTT. It translates to CAWSWRGASNQPQHF. The gene calls are TRBV30 and TRBJ1-5, with D maybe TRBD1 (6 bases). Trimming left V 2 bases short and J 4 bases short, with 15 bases between. This CDR3 region has 15 residues. Per the germline V gene, CDR1 is GTSNPN and CDR2 is SVGIG (reference sequence).

CDR3 amino acids: CASTSRFTGELFF. The CDR3 nucleotides read TGTGCCAGTACCAGTCGTTTTACCGGGGAGCTGTTTTTT. The rearrangement joins TRBV19 to TRBJ2-2, with D uncertain. This CDR3 comprises 13 residues. Trimming removed 7 bases at V and 5 bases at J, with 11 bases between. Germline V gene sequence: CDR1 LNHDA, CDR2 SQIVND (reference sequence).

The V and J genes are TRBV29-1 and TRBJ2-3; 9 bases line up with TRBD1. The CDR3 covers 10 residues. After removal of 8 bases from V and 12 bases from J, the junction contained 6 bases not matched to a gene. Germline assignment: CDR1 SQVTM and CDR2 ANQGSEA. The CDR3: CSTLQGAQYF. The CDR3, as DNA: TGCAGCACATTACAGGGGGCCCAGTATTTT.